This T cell receptor (beta chain) was retrieved from a study of regulatory T cells in long-lasting Graves disease. Study-wide background: Graves' patients diagnosed newly had used antithyroid drugs under 3 months.

Study-level findings and limits: Newly diagnosed patients had higher TCR diversity than persistent Graves' patients did.

Researchers made TCR beta libraries by using iRepertoire HTBI primers and running Arm-PCR on CDR3 regions. TCRdb itself ran the multiplex PCR reads through MiXCR, one entry per CDR3 protein. Of roughly 500,000 distinct CDR3 sequences in the sample, around an eighth were seen once. Germline loops: CDR1 SGDLS, CDR2 YYNGEE. This CDR3 spans 15 amino acids. The junction had 3 bases not matched to a gene; V was cut back by 3 bases and J by 0 bases. Comments on this clonotype: Its antigen is currently unknown.

Time point meaning: newly diagnosed GD, antithyroid drugs for less than 3 months. Construction of the TCR library relied on RNA isolated from PBMCs. The sample was also reused in another study, on T cells in Graves' hyperthyroidism and ophthalmopathy. That paper notes: Graves' hyperthyroidism was deemed stable absent ophthalmopathy progression within 18 months. The model anticipated ophthalmopathy a median approximately six months pre-onset.

This clonotype originated in a man aged 25 to 40 with Graves disease. V gene TRBV9 combines with J gene TRBJ2-3; 8 bases align to TRBD1. The material sequenced was peripheral blood mononuclear cells (PBMCs), taken at new diagnosis, from a patient treated with antithyroid drugs. This CDR3 is CASSGTGFSTDTQYF. CDR3 DNA sequence: TGTGCCAGCAGCGGGACAGGGTTCAGCACAGATACGCAGTATTTT.